The next 23 T cell receptor beta chains were all read from a single sample in a study of CD8+ T cells in alopecia areata listed by TCRdb under 2018. Sample treatment or condition, as interpreted from the label and publication: oral pan-JAK inhibitor, 5-10 mg twice daily. Libraries were made using the immunoSEQ multiplex PCR assay. RNA was extracted from all samples and reverse transcribed into cDNA, which served as template for TCR sequencing. Sourced from immuneACCESS, this table was stored by TCRdb with only in-frame sequences that have V and J called. A share of the clones is absent; for the studies checked, an unresolved V gene accounts for under half, and the remainder has no known explanation. Within this sample are approximately 100,000 clones, with over 75% of them counted one time only. Of the sample, 11% is held by the ten largest clones. The input for sequencing was CD8+ T cells sorted from blood, taken at approximately week 34, from a patient treated with tofacitinib. The receptors were gathered from a human donor with alopecia areata.

The chain joins TRBV29-1 to TRBJ1-1; no clear D. This CDR3 has 11 amino acids. Per the germline V gene, CDR1 is SQVTM and CDR2 is ANQGSEA. Trimming stripped 6 bases from V and 0 bases from J, with 5 bases between. The CDR3 region has the DNA TGCAGCGTCTTTCTGAACACTGAAGCTTTCTTT. Translated: CSVFLNTEAFF.

The chain is built from TRBV29-1 and TRBJ2-7; tentatively, D is TRBD1 or TRBD2 (5 bases each). With 2 bases removed from V and 2 bases from J, the gap between germline ends came to 7 bases. This CDR3 spans 12 amino acids. Germline V lookup: CDR1 SQVTM, CDR2 ANQGSEA. CDR3: CSVEQGAYEQYF. The CDR3 nucleotides read TGCAGCGTTGAACAGGGAGCCTACGAGCAGTACTTC.

V gene TRBV9 combines with J gene TRBJ2-3, with D maybe TRBD1 (5 bases). The CDR3 is 15 residues long. Germline V gives CDR1 SGDLS, CDR2 YYNGEE. The V end lost 0 bases, the J end lost 0 bases, and 8 bases lay between the germline ends. CDR3 DNA sequence: TGTGCCAGCAGCGTAGCAGGGATAAGCACAGATACGCAGTATTTT. Protein sequence: CASSVAGISTDTQYF.

This chain connects TRBV9 to TRBJ1-3; 11 nucleotides align to TRBD1. After removal of 4 bases from V and 6 bases from J, the junction contained 6 bases not matched to a gene. Per germline, CDR1 SGDLS and CDR2 YYNGEE. The length of the CDR3 is 15 residues. The chain's CDR3 is CASSPGQGAENTIYF. The CDR3 nucleotides are TGTGCCAGCAGCCCTGGACAGGGGGCTGAAAACACCATATATTTT.

The chain is built from TRBV6-5 and TRBJ2-3; maybe TRBD2 (6 bases). V dropped 8 bases and J dropped 8 bases, with 11 bases sitting between them. CDR1 and CDR2 from the germline V gene are MNHEY and SVGAGI. The CDR3 extends over 11 amino acids. The CDR3 region has the DNA TGTGCCAGCGGGCGGGGCACTACGCAGTATTTT. This sequence encodes CASGRGTTQYF.

The genes are TRBV27 and TRBJ2-1; 7 bases agree with TRBD2. The V gene's germline CDR1 is MNHEY and CDR2 SMNVEV (reference sequence). The trim removed 0 bases at V and 6 bases at J, leaving 2 bases unmatched. This CDR3 has 14 residues. CDR3 bases: TGTGCCAGCAGTTTATCGGGGAGGGCCAATGAGCAGTTCTTC. It specifies CASSLSGRANEQFF.

V and J are TRBV7-8 and TRBJ2-1; no reliable D call. Trimming stripped 0 bases from V and 7 bases from J, with 10 bases between. This CDR3 comprises 14 residues. The V gene's germline CDR1 is SGHVS and CDR2 FQNEAQ. The CDR3 DNA follows: TGTGCCAGCAGCTTAGCAAGGTGGGCAAATGAGCAGTTCTTC. It is translated as CASSLARWANEQFF.

A note on this clone: This could be a read error, since a much larger clone is one nucleotide away. The chain is built from TRBV9 and TRBJ2-7, with 7 nucleotides matching TRBD1. The CDR3 sequence is 11 residues long. V shed 7 bases and J 3 bases; nucleotides not matched to a gene: 1. CDR1 and CDR2 from the germline V gene are SGDLS and YYNGEE. CDR3 residues: CASGTDYEQYF. In DNA, the CDR3 is TGTGCCAGCGGGACAGACTACGAGCAGTACTTC.

This chain links TRBV27 with TRBJ1-2; 7 bases are a match to TRBD1. The CDR3 runs 13 residues. With 6 bases clipped from V and 6 bases from J, the junction kept 7 bases outside the gene matches. CDR1 is MNHEY, CDR2 SMNVEV, per germline (reference sequence). The CDR3 DNA reads TGTGCCAGCAGAGAGACAGGGAATCATGGCTACACCTTC. Translated, it gives CASRETGNHGYTF.

As for this clone: A junction end diverges from the germline sequence, so it may reflect a read error. The chain is built from TRBV7-7 and TRBJ2-1, with 11 bases identical to TRBD2. This CDR3 comprises 15 residues. Germline CDR1 SSHAT, CDR2 FNYEAQ (reference sequence). CDR3 in amino acids: CASSPGTSGYNEQFF. The CDR3 nucleotides are TGTGCTAGCAGCCCCGGGACTAGCGGCTACAATGAGCAGTTCTTC.

This clone turned up a few times. The chain employs TRBV23-1 and TRBJ2-5, with a tentative D call TRBD2 (5 bases). TRBV23-1 belongs to the ORF category, with a function that is uncertain. Trimming took off 0 bases at V and 3 bases at J, with 11 bases between the two ends. There are 15 residues in the CDR3. The CDR3 region has the DNA TGCGCCAGCAGTCAATCTGGACTCGACGAAGAGACCCAGTACTTC. Encoded protein: CASSQSGLDEETQYF.

This chain uses TRBV7-6 with TRBJ1-3; D unresolved. Germline values: CDR1 SGHVS, CDR2 FNYEAQ. This CDR3 contains 17 residues. V gave up 3 bases and J gave up 1 base, with 16 bases separating them. CDR3 nucleotides: TGTGCCAGCAGCTTTAGATCCCAAAGATGGTCTGGAAACACCATATATTTT. It translates to CASSFRSQRWSGNTIYF.

This chain joins TRBV14 and TRBJ2-3; tentatively, D is TRBD1 (5 bases). Trimming took 4 bases from V and 5 from J, leaving 13 bases between them. Germline V gene data show CDR1 as SGHDN and CDR2 as FVKESK. This CDR3 is built from 14 residues. CDR3 coding DNA: TGTGCCAGCAGCCGAACAGGCCTCGGAGATACGCAGTATTTT. It specifies CASSRTGLGDTQYF.

The chain combines TRBV2 with TRBJ2-3; no reliable D call. V was cut by 1 base and J by 1 base, with 6 bases left in between. The germline CDR1 and CDR2 sequences are SNHLY and FYNNEI. The CDR3 is made up of 14 amino acids. CDR3 residues: CASSEVWGTDTQYF. CDR3 sequence (DNA): TGTGCCAGCAGTGAAGTCTGGGGCACAGATACGCAGTATTTT.

V is TRBV10-1 and J is TRBJ2-3; tentative D call: TRBD1 (8 bases). The CDR3 has 14 amino acids. Germline V gene data show CDR1 as WNHNN and CDR2 as SYGVQD (reference sequence). Trimming took 3 bases from V and 10 from J, leaving 17 bases between them. The CDR3 DNA reads as TGCGCCAGCAGTGACGGGGGGACAGGTAGGGCGCAGTATTTT. Translation: CASSDGGTGRAQYF.

V gene TRBV27 combines with J gene TRBJ2-7; possibly TRBD1 for D (6 bases). The CDR3 sequence is 14 residues long. CDR1 and CDR2 from the germline V gene are MNHEY and SMNVEV (reference sequence). V was shortened by 4 bases and J by 7 bases, with 17 bases between the two germline ends. Written as DNA, the CDR3 is TGTGCCAGCAGTTCGTCAGGGGTTCAACGGGAGCAGTACTTC. It is translated as CASSSSGVQREQYF.

The V and J genes are TRBV9 and TRBJ2-1; D unclear. Germline V gene sequence: CDR1 SGDLS, CDR2 YYNGEE. The CDR3 contains 16 residues. Trimming shortened V by 0 bases and J by 0 bases, and 10 bases separated the two germline ends. CDR3 nucleotide sequence: TGTGCCAGCAGCGTAGAGGGCGTTAGCTCCTACAATGAGCAGTTCTTC. Translation gives CASSVEGVSSYNEQFF.

As for this clone: Additional DNA sequences in this sample encode the identical CDR3. The chain uses TRBV10-3 and TRBJ2-7, with 7 nucleotides matching TRBD1. Germline CDR1 ENHRY, CDR2 SYGVKD. V shed 4 bases, J shed 2 bases, and the junction held 5 bases outside the gene matches. The CDR3 is 14 amino acids. CDR3 in amino acids: CAISGRDSTYEQYF. In DNA form, the CDR3 reads TGTGCCATCAGTGGTCGGGACAGCACCTACGAGCAGTACTTC.

V usage is TRBV4-1 and J usage is TRBJ2-1, with TRBD1 identical over 8 bases. V was pared by 0 bases and J by 3 bases, with 4 bases of the junction left unmatched. The CDR3 consists of 16 residues. Germline CDR1 MGHRA, CDR2 YSYEKL. Here the CDR3 reads CASSQETGENYNEQFF. The CDR3 DNA sequence: TGCGCCAGCAGCCAAGAGACAGGGGAAAACTACAATGAGCAGTTCTTC.

The chain is built from TRBV30 and TRBJ2-1; either TRBD1 or TRBD2 may supply D (5 bases each). CDR3 length equals 11 residues. Germline V gene lookup returns CDR1 GTSNPN and CDR2 SVGIG (reference sequence). Trimming pared 3 bases from V and 9 bases from J, leaving 9 bases between. The CDR3 loop is CAWSKGSEQFF. CDR3 DNA sequence: TGTGCCTGGAGCAAGGGGAGTGAGCAGTTCTTC.

The CDR3 bases are TGTGCCAGCAGGTGGGCGGGGGGCTACGAGCAGTACTTC. This encodes CASRWAGGYEQYF. The chain links TRBV27 to TRBJ2-7, with TRBD2 identical over 8 bases. The V and J ends lost 6 bases and 3 bases, in that order; junction bases with no gene match: 4. The CDR3 is 13 amino acids. CDR1 MNHEY and CDR2 SMNVEV come from the germline V gene (reference sequence).

The chain links TRBV6-5 to TRBJ2-7; D is ambiguous. Germline V gene sequence: CDR1 MNHEY, CDR2 SVGAGI. The CDR3 runs to 13 residues. V lost 2 bases, J lost 3 bases, and 8 bases lay in between. CDR3 sequence reads: CASSYRADYEQYF. CDR3 nucleotides: TGTGCCAGCAGTTACCGGGCCGACTACGAGCAGTACTTC.

The chain recombines TRBV19 with TRBJ2-3; D is uncertain. The ends were cut back, 6 bases at V and 6 bases at J, with 7 bases in the middle. The CDR3 is 11 residues long. From germline, CDR1 is LNHDA and CDR2 SQIVND (reference sequence). As DNA, the CDR3 is TGTGCCAGTAGAGACCCCGATACGCAGTATTTT. Translation gives CASRDPDTQYF. Filled out from reference TRBV19 and TRBJ2-3, the complete variable domain reads DGGITQSPKYLFRKEGQNVTLSCEQNLNHDAMYWYRQDPGQGLRLIYYSQIVNDFQKGDIAEGYSVSREKKESFPLTVTSAQKNPTAFYLCASRDPDTQYFGPGTRLTVL.